This T cell receptor (beta chain) was sequenced for a study of neurological immune-mediated disorders. This clonotype was seen at least ten times. Each TCR transcript was tagged with a 10-nucleotide random UMI during 5'RACE. TCRdb re-called the 5' RACE reads with MiXCR, one entry per CDR3 protein. This sample has 70,000 to 95,000 distinct CDR3 sequences; about 13% occur once, and the top ten carry under 6%. Time point here: longitudinal time-point 2. The V gene's germline CDR1 is SGHNT and CDR2 YYREEE (reference sequence). The CDR3 has 14 residues. The V gene lost 6 bases and the J gene lost 1 base, with 8 bases spanning the gap.

V is TRBV5-4 and J is TRBJ2-6; no reliable D call. Sequencing was carried out using PBMCs. This clonotype was obtained from a female donor with HTLV-1-associated myelopathy (HAM/TSP). CDR3 amino acids: CASNPDSGANVLTF. The CDR3 DNA reads as TGTGCCAGCAACCCGGATTCTGGGGCCAACGTCCTGACTTTC.